This T cell receptor beta chain was documented in a study of T cell responses to AZD1222 COVID-19 vaccine. Generated by immunoSEQ multiplex PCR, the TCRdb table keeps only in-frame clones and is missing some. The table lists 84,000 or so clones, roughly nine tenths of them singletons. CDR3 length equals 16 residues. Germline CDR1 and CDR2: SGDLS and YYNGEE. To note about this clone: A junction end diverges from the germline sequence, so it may reflect a read error.

The sample here was peripheral blood, taken on day 0 of AZD1222 vaccination. The gene calls are TRBV9 and TRBJ2-2, with D perhaps TRBD1 (5 bases). The receptor's source is an adult in good health. The CDR3 DNA follows: TGTGCCAGCAGCGTAGGGGGCAGCCTGAACCCCGGGGAGCTGTTTTTT. Translated: CASSVGGSLNPGELFF. The entire variable domain, with the rest obtained from reference TRBV9 and TRBJ2-2, is as follows: DSGVTQTPKHLITATGQRVTLRCSPRSGDLSVYWYQQSLDQGLQFLIQYYNGEERAKGNILERFSAQQFPDLHSELNLSSLELGDSALYFCASSVGGSLNPGELFFGEGSRLTVL.